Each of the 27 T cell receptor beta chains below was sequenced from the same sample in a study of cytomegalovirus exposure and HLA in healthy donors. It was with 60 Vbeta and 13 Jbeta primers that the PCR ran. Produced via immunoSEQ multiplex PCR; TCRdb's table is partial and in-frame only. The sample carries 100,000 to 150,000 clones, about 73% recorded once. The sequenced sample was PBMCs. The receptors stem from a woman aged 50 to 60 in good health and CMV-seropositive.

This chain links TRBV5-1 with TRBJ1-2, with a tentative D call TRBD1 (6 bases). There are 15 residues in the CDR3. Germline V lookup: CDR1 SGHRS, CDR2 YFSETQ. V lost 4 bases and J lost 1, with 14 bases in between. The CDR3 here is CASSGGAQFNYGYTF. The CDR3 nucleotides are TGCGCCAGCAGCGGGGGGGCGCAATTTAACTATGGCTACACCTTC.

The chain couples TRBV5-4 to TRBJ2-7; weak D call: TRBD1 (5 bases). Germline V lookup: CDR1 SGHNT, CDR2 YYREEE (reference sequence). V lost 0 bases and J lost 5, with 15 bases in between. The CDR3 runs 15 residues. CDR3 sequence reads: CASSLAGLQADEQYF. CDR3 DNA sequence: TGTGCCAGCAGCTTGGCAGGGTTACAAGCTGACGAGCAGTACTTC.

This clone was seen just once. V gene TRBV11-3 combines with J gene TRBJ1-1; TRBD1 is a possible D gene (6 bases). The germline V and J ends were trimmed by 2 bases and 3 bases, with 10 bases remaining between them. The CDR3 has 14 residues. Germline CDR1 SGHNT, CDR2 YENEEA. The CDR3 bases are TGTGCCAGCAGCTTATTTGGGGGCGACACTGAAGCTTTCTTT. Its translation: CASSLFGGDTEAFF.

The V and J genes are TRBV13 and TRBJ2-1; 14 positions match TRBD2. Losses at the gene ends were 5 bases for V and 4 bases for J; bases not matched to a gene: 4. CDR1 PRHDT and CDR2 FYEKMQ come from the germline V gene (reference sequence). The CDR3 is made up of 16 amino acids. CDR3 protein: CASSHRTSGRYNEQFF. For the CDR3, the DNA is TGTGCCAGCAGCCACCGGACTAGCGGGAGGTACAATGAGCAGTTCTTC.

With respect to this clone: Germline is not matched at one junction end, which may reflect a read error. The CDR3 bases are TGTTCCAGCAGCTTCCGGGGACAGGGATGGGGTGGCTACACCTTC. It translates to CSSSFRGQGWGGYTF. V and J are TRBV7-2 and TRBJ1-2; the match to TRBD1 covers 9 bases. This CDR3 comprises 15 residues. Germline V gene data show CDR1 as SGHTA and CDR2 as FQGNSA.

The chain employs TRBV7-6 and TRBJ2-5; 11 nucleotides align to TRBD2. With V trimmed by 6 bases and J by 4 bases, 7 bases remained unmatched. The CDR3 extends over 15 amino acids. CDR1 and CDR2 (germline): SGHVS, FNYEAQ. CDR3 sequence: CASSPNSGGAETQYF. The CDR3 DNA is TGTGCCAGCAGTCCGAATAGCGGGGGGGCAGAGACCCAGTACTTC.

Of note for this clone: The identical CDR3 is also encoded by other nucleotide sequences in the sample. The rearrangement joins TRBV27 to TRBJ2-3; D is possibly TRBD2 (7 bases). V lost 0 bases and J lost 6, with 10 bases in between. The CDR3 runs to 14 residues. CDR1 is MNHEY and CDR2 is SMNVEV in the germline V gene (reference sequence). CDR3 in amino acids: CASSLSGGGDTQYF. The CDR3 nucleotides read TGTGCCAGCAGTTTATCGGGGGGGGGCGATACGCAGTATTTT.

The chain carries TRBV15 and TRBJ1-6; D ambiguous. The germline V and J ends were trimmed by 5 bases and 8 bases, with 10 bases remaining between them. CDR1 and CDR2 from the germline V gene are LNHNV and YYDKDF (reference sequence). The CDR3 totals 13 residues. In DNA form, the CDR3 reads TGTGCCACCAGCCCCGCCCGGGATTCACCCCTCCACTTT. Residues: CATSPARDSPLHF.

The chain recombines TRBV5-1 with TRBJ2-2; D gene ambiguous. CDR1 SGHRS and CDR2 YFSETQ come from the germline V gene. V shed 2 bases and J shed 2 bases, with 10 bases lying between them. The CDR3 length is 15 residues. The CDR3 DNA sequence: TGCGCCAGCAGCTTTGGCCAGATCAACACCGGGGAGCTGTTTTTT. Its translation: CASSFGQINTGELFF.

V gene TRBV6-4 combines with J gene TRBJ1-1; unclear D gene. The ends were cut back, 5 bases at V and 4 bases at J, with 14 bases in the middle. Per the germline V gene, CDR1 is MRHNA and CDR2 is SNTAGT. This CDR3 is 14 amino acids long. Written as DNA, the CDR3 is TGTGCCAGCAGTCGCGACTCCGGGGTCACTGAAGCTTTCTTT. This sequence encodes CASSRDSGVTEAFF.

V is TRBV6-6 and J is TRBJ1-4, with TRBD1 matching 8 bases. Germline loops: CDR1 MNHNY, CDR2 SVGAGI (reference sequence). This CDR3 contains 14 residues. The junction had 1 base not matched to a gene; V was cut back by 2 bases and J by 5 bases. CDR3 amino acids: CASSYRDRNEKLFF. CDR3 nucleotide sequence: TGTGCCAGCAGTTACCGGGACAGGAATGAAAAACTGTTTTTT.

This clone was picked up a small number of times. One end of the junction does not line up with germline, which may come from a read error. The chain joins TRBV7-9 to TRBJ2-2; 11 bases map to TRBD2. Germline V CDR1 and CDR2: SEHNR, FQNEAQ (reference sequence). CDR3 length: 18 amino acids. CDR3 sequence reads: CSSSFFAGLAGASGELFF. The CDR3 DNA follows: TGTTCCAGCAGCTTCTTTGCAGGACTAGCGGGTGCCTCCGGGGAGCTGTTTTTT.

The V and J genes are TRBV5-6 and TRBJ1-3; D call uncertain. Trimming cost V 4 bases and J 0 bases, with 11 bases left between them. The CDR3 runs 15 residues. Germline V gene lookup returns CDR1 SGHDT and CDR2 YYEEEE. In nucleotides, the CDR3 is TGTGCCAGCAGCGACGAACAGAGCTCTGGAAACACCATATATTTT. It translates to CASSDEQSSGNTIYF.

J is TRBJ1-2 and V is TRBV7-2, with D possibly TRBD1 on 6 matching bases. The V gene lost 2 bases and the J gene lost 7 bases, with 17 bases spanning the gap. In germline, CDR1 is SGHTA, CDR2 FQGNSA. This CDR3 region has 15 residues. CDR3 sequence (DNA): TGTGCCAGCAGCTTATCGCGCCAGGGGAAATGTGGCTACACCTTC. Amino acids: CASSLSRQGKCGYTF.

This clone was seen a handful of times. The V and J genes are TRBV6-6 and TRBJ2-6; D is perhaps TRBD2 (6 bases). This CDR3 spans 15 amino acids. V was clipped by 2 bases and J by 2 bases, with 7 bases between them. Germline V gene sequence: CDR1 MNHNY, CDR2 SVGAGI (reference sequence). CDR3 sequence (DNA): TGTGCCAGCAGTTACCCGGGAGCTGGGGCCAACGTCCTGACTTTC. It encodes CASSYPGAGANVLTF.

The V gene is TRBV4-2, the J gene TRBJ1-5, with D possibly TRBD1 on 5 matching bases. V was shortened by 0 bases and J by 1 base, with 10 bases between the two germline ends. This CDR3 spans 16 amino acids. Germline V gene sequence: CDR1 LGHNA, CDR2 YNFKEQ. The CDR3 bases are TGTGCCAGCAGCCAAGAGGACACTTTAAGCAATCAGCCCCAGCATTTT. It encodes CASSQEDTLSNQPQHF.

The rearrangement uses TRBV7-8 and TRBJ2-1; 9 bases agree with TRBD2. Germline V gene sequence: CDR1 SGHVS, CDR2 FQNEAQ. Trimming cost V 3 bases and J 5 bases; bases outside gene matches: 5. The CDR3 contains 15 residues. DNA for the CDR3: TGTGCCAGCAGCTTGACTAGCGGCAATAACAATGAGCAGTTCTTC. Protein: CASSLTSGNNNEQFF.

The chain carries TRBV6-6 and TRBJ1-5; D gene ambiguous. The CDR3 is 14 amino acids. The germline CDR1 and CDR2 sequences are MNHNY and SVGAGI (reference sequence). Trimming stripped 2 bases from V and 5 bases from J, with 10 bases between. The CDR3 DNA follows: TGTGCCAGCAGTTACCGAGGGTGGGATCAGCCCCAGCATTTT. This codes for CASSYRGWDQPQHF.

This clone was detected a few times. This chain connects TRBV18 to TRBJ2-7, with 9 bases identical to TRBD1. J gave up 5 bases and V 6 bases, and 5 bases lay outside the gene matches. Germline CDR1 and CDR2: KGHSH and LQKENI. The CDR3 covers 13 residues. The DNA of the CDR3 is TGTGCCAGCTCTCTCACAGGGGGCGACGAGCAGTACTTC. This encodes CASSLTGGDEQYF.

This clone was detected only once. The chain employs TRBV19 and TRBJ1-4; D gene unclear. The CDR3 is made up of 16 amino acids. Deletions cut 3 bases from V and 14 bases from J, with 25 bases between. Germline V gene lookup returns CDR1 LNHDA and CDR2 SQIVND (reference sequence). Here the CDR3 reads CASSIEAQLPTRKLFF. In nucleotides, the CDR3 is TGTGCCAGTAGTATTGAGGCCCAGCTACCTACCAGAAAGCTGTTTTTT.

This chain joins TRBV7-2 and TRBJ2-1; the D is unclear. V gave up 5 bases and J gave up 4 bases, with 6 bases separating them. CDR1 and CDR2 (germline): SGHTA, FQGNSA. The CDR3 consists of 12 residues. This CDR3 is CASSPLYNEQFF. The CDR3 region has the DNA TGTGCCAGCAGCCCCTTGTACAATGAGCAGTTCTTC.

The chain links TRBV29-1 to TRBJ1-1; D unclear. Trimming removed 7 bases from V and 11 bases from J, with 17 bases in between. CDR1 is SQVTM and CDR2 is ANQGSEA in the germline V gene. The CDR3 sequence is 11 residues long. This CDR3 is CSAPGRRGAFF. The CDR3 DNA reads TGCAGCGCCCCCGGGAGGCGTGGGGCTTTCTTT.

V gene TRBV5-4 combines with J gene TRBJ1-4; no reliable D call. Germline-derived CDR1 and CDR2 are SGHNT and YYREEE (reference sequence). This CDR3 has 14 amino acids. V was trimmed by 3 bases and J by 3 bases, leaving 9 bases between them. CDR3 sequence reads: CASSSKLANEKLFF. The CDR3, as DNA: TGTGCCAGCAGCTCGAAATTAGCTAATGAAAAACTGTTTTTT.

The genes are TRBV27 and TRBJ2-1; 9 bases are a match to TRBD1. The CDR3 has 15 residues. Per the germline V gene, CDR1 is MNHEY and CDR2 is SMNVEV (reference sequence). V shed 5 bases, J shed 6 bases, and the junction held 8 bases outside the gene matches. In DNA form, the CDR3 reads TGTGCCAGCAGTACGGGACAGGGAAGATTCAATGAGCAGTTCTTC. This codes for CASSTGQGRFNEQFF.

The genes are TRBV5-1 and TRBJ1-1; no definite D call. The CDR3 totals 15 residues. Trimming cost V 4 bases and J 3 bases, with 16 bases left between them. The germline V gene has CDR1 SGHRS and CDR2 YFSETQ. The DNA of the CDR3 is TGCGCCAGCAGCCCTGGTGGCACATCTTACACTGAAGCTTTCTTT. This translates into CASSPGGTSYTEAFF.

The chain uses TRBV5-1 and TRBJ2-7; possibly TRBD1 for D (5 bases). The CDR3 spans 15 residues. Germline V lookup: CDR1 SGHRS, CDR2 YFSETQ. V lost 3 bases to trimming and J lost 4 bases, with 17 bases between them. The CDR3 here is CASSWDGAGPYEQYF. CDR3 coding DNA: TGCGCCAGCAGCTGGGATGGGGCAGGGCCGTACGAGCAGTACTTC.

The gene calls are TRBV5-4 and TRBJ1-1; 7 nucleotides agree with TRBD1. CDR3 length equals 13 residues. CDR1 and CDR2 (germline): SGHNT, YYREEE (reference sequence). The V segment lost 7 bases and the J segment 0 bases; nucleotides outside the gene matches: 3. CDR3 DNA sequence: TGTGCCAGCGGGGACAGAATGAACACTGAAGCTTTCTTT. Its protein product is CASGDRMNTEAFF.